The 17 T cell receptor beta chains below all came from one sample that was sequenced in a study of persistence of HIV-infected CD4 T cells. The immunoSEQ assay was version 4, run in survey mode. Assay used: immunoSEQ multiplex PCR; TCRdb lists only in-frame clones, some missing. The data show approximately 20,000 clones, roughly two thirds seen once. Their target antigens are unknown. An overlapping HIV-1 Gag peptide pool stimulated these cells at 0.95 to 1 ug/peptide/mL. Sorting selected CD4+ T cells upregulating both CD40 ligand and CD69. The sequences come from CD4+ T cells sorted from PBMCs after 18-hour stimulation, collected from a patient who received antiretroviral therapy. These receptors were taken from an adult woman with HIV who was CMV-seropositive.

The CDR3 sequence: CASSLDRGGSPLHF. CDR3 bases: TGCGCCAGCAGCTTGGACAGGGGAGGTTCACCCCTCCACTTT. The chain recombines TRBV5-1 with TRBJ1-6; 7 nucleotides line up with TRBD1. V shed 0 bases and J 9 bases; nucleotides not matched to a gene: 3. Germline loops: CDR1 SGHRS, CDR2 YFSETQ. CDR3 size: 14 residues.

With regard to this clone: One end of the junction does not line up with germline, which may come from a read error. The chain has TRBV6-5 and TRBJ2-7, with a tentative D call TRBD2 (5 bases). Germline V gene lookup returns CDR1 MNHEY and CDR2 SVGAGI. This CDR3 has 14 amino acids. As DNA, the CDR3 is TGTGCCAGCAGTCTTCGGGGAGCTTCCTTCGAGCAGTACTTC. This codes for CASSLRGASFEQYF.

J is TRBJ2-6 and V is TRBV11-2; 8 nucleotides align to TRBD1. CDR1 is SGHAT, CDR2 FQNNGV, per germline. This CDR3 has 16 amino acids. The ends lost 5 bases at V and 2 bases at J; junction bases unmatched: 5. The CDR3 DNA reads TGTGCCAGCAGCAAGATCAGGGGGCCTGGGGCCAACGTCCTGACTTTC. Its translation: CASSKIRGPGANVLTF.

This chain joins TRBV2 and TRBJ1-5; a possible D gene is TRBD1 (5 bases). The germline CDR1 and CDR2 sequences are SNHLY and FYNNEI. The CDR3 spans 16 residues. Trimming stripped 4 bases from V and 2 bases from J, with 15 bases between. The CDR3 spells CASSAEGHRGNQPQHF. DNA of the CDR3: TGTGCCAGCAGTGCGGAGGGGCATCGGGGCAATCAGCCCCAGCATTTT. Drawing the rest from reference TRBV2 and TRBJ1-5, the complete variable domain is EPEVTQTPSHQVTQMGQEVILRCVPISNHLYFYWYRQILGQKVEFLVSFYNNEISEKSEIFDDQFSVERPDGSNFTLKIRSTKLEDSAMYFCASSAEGHRGNQPQHFGDGTRLSIL.

The CDR3 region is CASSQDGGGREAFF. In nucleotides, the CDR3 is TGTGCCAGCAGCCAAGATGGTGGGGGTAGGGAAGCTTTCTTT. The chain recombines TRBV3-1 (or the pseudogene TRBV3-2) with TRBJ1-1, with a possible D match to TRBD1 (5 bases). CDR3 size: 14 residues. Germline values: CDR1 LGHDT, CDR2 YNNKEL (reference sequence). Trimming removed 0 bases from V and 8 bases from J, with 13 bases in between.

This sequence joins TRBV5-8 and TRBJ2-1; 14 nucleotides line up with TRBD2. Per germline, CDR1 SGHTS and CDR2 YDEGEE. J lost 10 bases, V lost 2 bases, and 11 bases had no gene match. CDR3 length: 17 amino acids. The CDR3 is CASSFTRVRLAGGEQFF. CDR3 in DNA: TGTGCCAGCAGCTTCACTCGGGTTCGACTAGCGGGGGGGGAGCAGTTCTTC.

The V call is TRBV3-1 (or the pseudogene TRBV3-2), the J call TRBJ2-1, with 15 nucleotides matching TRBD2. Germline V CDR1 and CDR2: LGHDT, YNNKEL (reference sequence). Trimming removed 4 bases from V and 8 bases from J; junction bases left unmatched: 12. The CDR3 contains 18 residues. The CDR3 reads CASSPVTGLAGGAYEQFF. In DNA form, the CDR3 reads TGTGCCAGCAGCCCCGTCACGGGACTAGCGGGGGGTGCGTATGAGCAGTTCTTC.

V is TRBV6-4 and J is TRBJ2-7; 8 positions agree with TRBD1. There are 16 residues in the CDR3. CDR1 and CDR2 (germline): MRHNA, SNTAGT. V gave up 2 bases and J gave up 1 base; unmatched junction bases: 7. CDR3 protein: CASSDGDRFPSYEQYV. Here the CDR3 DNA reads TGTGCCAGCAGTGACGGGGACAGGTTTCCATCCTACGAGCAGTACGTC.

This clone was counted only a few times. The chain joins TRBV6-5 to TRBJ1-1; TRBD1 aligns across 8 bases. V shed 10 bases and J 1 base; nucleotides not matched to a gene: 8. CDR1 is MNHEY, CDR2 SVGAGI, per germline. The CDR3 extends over 14 amino acids. The CDR3 DNA reads TGTGCCACCAGACGGACAGGGCAGAACACTGAAGCTTTCTTT. It is translated as CATRRTGQNTEAFF.

This clone showed up just a few times. The rearrangement links TRBV5-1 to TRBJ2-2; 8 bases line up with TRBD1. Germline V gives CDR1 SGHRS, CDR2 YFSETQ. CDR3 length: 16 residues. With 1 base clipped from V and 4 bases from J, the junction kept 6 bases outside the gene matches. CDR3 bases: TGCGCCAGCAGCTTGCAGGGGGCTTGGGGCACCGGGGAGCTGTTTTTT. It yields the protein CASSLQGAWGTGELFF.

Here the CDR3 DNA reads TGTGCCAGTACCAACGGACAGGGGTTTTTCTCTGGGGCCAACGTCCTGACTTTC. This sequence encodes CASTNGQGFFSGANVLTF. This chain joins TRBV19 and TRBJ2-6, with 9 nucleotides matching TRBD1. There are 18 residues in the CDR3. The trim removed 7 bases at V and 0 bases at J, leaving 10 bases unmatched. Germline loops: CDR1 LNHDA, CDR2 SQIVND (reference sequence).

The chain recombines TRBV7-2 with TRBJ2-1; TRBD2 aligns across 9 bases. From germline, CDR1 is SGHTA and CDR2 FQGNSA. Unmatched junction bases numbered 10, after V lost 10 bases and J lost 9 bases. CDR3 size: 13 residues. CDR3 in DNA: TGTGCCAACGGCGGGGGGGCATTTGGTGAGCAGTTCTTC. It translates to CANGGGAFGEQFF.

This clone has a handful of counts. V gene TRBV4-2 combines with J gene TRBJ1-1, with TRBD1 as a possible D gene (6 bases). V gave up 0 bases and J gave up 4 bases, with 15 bases separating them. Germline loops: CDR1 LGHNA, CDR2 YNFKEQ. The CDR3 contains 16 residues. The CDR3 sequence: CASSQDGGAGTTEAFF. CDR3 coding DNA: TGTGCCAGCAGCCAAGATGGGGGGGCAGGGACCACTGAAGCTTTCTTT.

The rearrangement joins TRBV5-1 to TRBJ1-5; 12 bases agree with TRBD1. The CDR3 has 15 amino acids. Germline-derived CDR1 and CDR2 are SGHRS and YFSETQ. The junction had 4 bases not matched to a gene; V was cut back by 3 bases and J by 6 bases. CDR3 loop: CASSSGTGGLQPQHF. The CDR3 nucleotides read TGCGCCAGCAGCTCCGGGACAGGGGGCCTTCAGCCCCAGCATTTT.

The chain carries TRBV14 and TRBJ2-3, with D maybe TRBD2 (6 bases). Germline V gene lookup returns CDR1 SGHDN and CDR2 FVKESK. V was trimmed by 4 bases and J by 0 bases, leaving 14 bases between them. The CDR3 totals 16 residues. The CDR3 bases are TGTGCCAGCAGCCCGGGACTCTACTTTAGCACAGATACGCAGTATTTT. Translating it yields CASSPGLYFSTDTQYF.

This chain joins TRBV19 and TRBJ1-2; D might be TRBD1 (5 bases). Looked up from germline, CDR1 is LNHDA and CDR2 is SQIVND (reference sequence). The CDR3 runs to 13 residues. The germline V and J ends were trimmed by 4 bases and 8 bases, with 14 bases remaining between them. The CDR3 DNA is TGTGCCAGTAGTAGCCAGGGAGGAGGAGGCTACACCTTC. This sequence encodes CASSSQGGGGYTF.

This clone has a handful of counts. The chain combines TRBV15 with TRBJ1-3, with 9 bases identical to TRBD1. The V gene's germline CDR1 is LNHNV and CDR2 YYDKDF (reference sequence). With V trimmed by 0 bases and J by 4 bases, 10 bases remained unmatched. The CDR3 loop spans 18 amino acids. CDR3: CATSRDFPGQGRGNTIYF. DNA of the CDR3: TGTGCCACCAGCAGAGATTTTCCCGGACAGGGGCGCGGAAACACCATATATTTT.